The sequence of this T cell receptor beta chain was determined in a study of blood T cell repertoires in COVID-19. This table comes from immunoSEQ multiplex PCR, and its TCRdb copy is limited to in-frame clones, with some not included. The sample shows 90,000 to 100,000 clones, around 76% of them seen only once. This clone was found once. Trimming took 7 bases from V and 0 from J, leaving 10 bases between them. CDR3 length: 15 amino acids. The V gene's germline CDR1 is MNHEY and CDR2 SMNVEV (reference sequence). Sequenced material: peripheral blood. The rearrangement links TRBV27 to TRBJ1-6; D perhaps matches TRBD1 (6 bases). The origin of this receptor is an elderly man with acute or convalescent COVID-19. CDR3 bases: TGTGCCAGCACCCCAGGGGTCTCCTATAATTCACCCCTCCACTTT. Protein sequence: CASTPGVSYNSPLHF.